This TCR beta chain emerged from a study of blood T cells in healthy people across ages. Findings and caveats of the study: The study found more naive CD4+ cells and higher diversity in long-lived than aged donors. Unknown donor CMV status possibly confounded expanded clonotype changes.

A second roughly 6 to 12 cycle PCR used barcoded and J-beta primers. A template-switch adaptor that had 12 random nucleotides put a tag on each cDNA molecule. In TCRdb, the 5' RACE reads were re-called with MiXCR into one record per CDR3 protein. The table lists around 790,000 distinct CDR3 sequences, under 55% of them singletons. In the case of this clonotype: Its antigen remains unidentified.

The specimen was blood. The source of this sequence is a man aged 60 to 69 in good health.

The DNA for the CDR3 is TGTGCCGGCACCAGGACCACCCAAGGCTACACCTTC. Its protein product is CAGTRTTQGYTF. The chain recombines TRBV12-3 or TRBV12-4 with TRBJ1-2; D uncertain. Trimming left V 11 bases short and J 8 bases short, with 18 bases between. The length of the CDR3 is 12 residues.